The 30 T cell receptor beta chains in this list originate from one sample, sequenced in a study of blood T cell repertoires in COVID-19 (TCRdb year 2020). The library was obtained by the immunoSEQ multiplex PCR assay. The table comes from immuneACCESS by way of TCRdb, which keeps in-frame sequences with V and J called. Part of the clones is missing from these tables; in studies checked, under half for an unresolved V gene and the rest for unknown reasons. This sample is represented by some 300,000 clones; 88% of them were singletons. 0.75% to 1% of the sample lies in the top ten. The sequencing sample was made of PBMCs or T cells enriched from blood (not recorded which). The receptor source for this set is a woman aged 25 to 39 who had recovered from COVID-19.

The chain recombines TRBV6-4 with TRBJ2-6; a weak D match, TRBD2 (6 bases). The germline gives CDR1 MRHNA, CDR2 SNTAGT. Between the trimmed V and J ends, which lost 2 bases and 0 bases, there was a span of 32 bases. The CDR3 contains 24 residues. The CDR3 region is CASSDPRPEALPGLKDSGANVLTF. Written as DNA, the CDR3 is TGTGCCAGCAGTGACCCCCGGCCAGAAGCCTTACCGGGACTCAAAGACTCTGGGGCCAACGTCCTGACTTTC.

The rearrangement links TRBV5-1 to TRBJ2-3; 12 bases agree with TRBD1. The trim removed 1 base at V and 6 bases at J, leaving 6 bases unmatched. This CDR3 comprises 16 residues. Germline assignment: CDR1 SGHRS and CDR2 YFSETQ. The CDR3 protein is CASSLTGTGGSDTQYF. The CDR3 coding sequence is TGCGCCAGCAGCTTGACTGGGACAGGGGGCTCGGATACGCAGTATTTT.

V is TRBV19 and J is TRBJ1-5, with unresolved D. CDR1 and CDR2 (germline): LNHDA, SQIVND (reference sequence). The CDR3 runs 12 residues. V lost 6 bases and J 2 bases, leaving 5 bases between the germline ends. Written as DNA, the CDR3 is TGTGCCAGTAGGTCAGGCAATCAGCCCCAGCATTTT. Amino acids: CASRSGNQPQHF.

The rearrangement uses TRBV7-6 and TRBJ1-4, with D maybe TRBD1 (5 bases). The ends were cut back, 10 bases at V and 0 bases at J, with 15 bases in the middle. Per the germline V gene, CDR1 is SGHVS and CDR2 is FNYEAQ. This CDR3 comprises 15 residues. CDR3 sequence: CANSLDSSTNEKLFF. In DNA form, the CDR3 reads TGTGCCAACAGTCTCGACAGTTCAACTAATGAAAAACTGTTTTTT.

V is TRBV23-1 and J is TRBJ1-5; tentatively, D is TRBD1 (6 bases). TRBV23-1 belongs to the ORF category, with a function that is uncertain. With 6 bases removed from V and 3 bases from J, the gap between germline ends came to 12 bases. This CDR3 has 14 amino acids. The CDR3 protein is CASRLRTDNQPQHF. The CDR3, as DNA: TGCGCCAGCAGACTTAGGACAGACAATCAGCCCCAGCATTTT.

The chain joins TRBV9 to TRBJ2-1, with 8 bases matching TRBD2. V was pared by 2 bases and J by 5 bases, with 6 bases of the junction left unmatched. Germline V gives CDR1 SGDLS, CDR2 YYNGEE. The CDR3 is made up of 15 amino acids. This CDR3 reads CASSVSGTIDNEQFF. The CDR3, as DNA: TGTGCCAGCAGCGTTAGCGGGACAATAGACAATGAGCAGTTCTTC.

The genes are TRBV7-3 and TRBJ1-1; the D gene is possibly TRBD1 (6 bases). Per the germline V gene, CDR1 is SGHTA and CDR2 is FQGTGA. Deletions cut 1 base from V and 6 bases from J, with 9 bases between. The CDR3 covers 13 residues. CDR3 in amino acids: CASSLSYRAEAFF. The DNA for the CDR3 is TGTGCCAGCAGCTTAAGTTACAGGGCTGAAGCTTTCTTT.

This clone has just a few counts. The chain is built from TRBV18 and TRBJ1-4; D uncertain. Trimming cost V 1 base and J 6 bases, with 6 bases left between them. Germline V gives CDR1 KGHSH, CDR2 LQKENI. The CDR3 spans 13 residues. The CDR3 loop reads CASSPQGDEKLFF. The CDR3 DNA is TGTGCCAGCTCACCACAGGGAGATGAAAAACTGTTTTTT.

V is TRBV3-1 (or the pseudogene TRBV3-2) and J is TRBJ2-1; 10 bases are a match to TRBD2. V shed 8 bases and J 9 bases; nucleotides not matched to a gene: 13. CDR1 is LGHDT, CDR2 YNNKEL, per germline (reference sequence). This CDR3 is built from 15 residues. CDR3 coding DNA: TGTGCCAGCGGACTTGGACTAGCGGAAAGAGGTGAGCAGTTCTTC. It specifies CASGLGLAERGEQFF.

This sequence joins TRBV13 and TRBJ1-1; D ambiguous. The CDR3 extends over 14 amino acids. V shed 5 bases and J shed 4 bases, with 14 bases lying between them. CDR1 is PRHDT and CDR2 is FYEKMQ in the germline V gene (reference sequence). CDR3 sequence reads: CASSPGWRGTEAFF. CDR3 bases: TGTGCCAGCAGCCCTGGATGGAGAGGCACTGAAGCTTTCTTT.

The chain recombines TRBV18 with TRBJ2-2; D is possibly TRBD1 (5 bases). The CDR3 consists of 18 residues. Germline lookup yields CDR1 KGHSH and CDR2 LQKENI. Trimming pared 2 bases from V and 0 bases from J, leaving 16 bases between. CDR3 protein: CASSPATWGRPNTGELFF. The CDR3 DNA sequence: TGTGCCAGCTCACCAGCCACGTGGGGCAGGCCGAACACCGGGGAGCTGTTTTTT. The full variable domain, in which reference TRBV18 and TRBJ2-2 provide the parts outside the CDR3, is NAGVMQNPRHLVRRRGQEARLRCSPMKGHSHVYWYRQLPEEGLKFMVYLQKENIIDESGMPKERFSAEFPKEGPSILRIQQVVRGDSAAYFCASSPATWGRPNTGELFFGEGSRLTVL.

V is TRBV9 and J is TRBJ2-4, with TRBD2 matching 7 bases. The CDR3 has 14 residues. Losses at the gene ends were 3 bases for V and 8 bases for J; bases not matched to a gene: 8. CDR1 and CDR2 (germline): SGDLS, YYNGEE. Written as DNA, the CDR3 is TGTGCCAGCAGCGCTACCCTGGGAGGGGACATTCAGTACTTC. Amino acids: CASSATLGGDIQYF.

This clone was seen only once. The chain recombines TRBV9 with TRBJ1-2, with D tentatively TRBD1 (6 bases). The CDR3 extends over 14 amino acids. V gave up 0 bases and J gave up 8 bases, with 14 bases separating them. CDR1 and CDR2 from the germline V gene are SGDLS and YYNGEE. CDR3 nucleotide sequence: TGTGCCAGCAGCGTAGCTTCAAGGACAGCCGGCTACACCTTC. It translates to CASSVASRTAGYTF.

This chain connects TRBV10-3 to TRBJ2-5, with D possibly TRBD1 on 6 matching bases. CDR3 length equals 14 residues. Germline-derived CDR1 and CDR2 are ENHRY and SYGVKD. V gave up 4 bases and J gave up 5 bases, with 14 bases separating them. CDR3 in amino acids: CAISAQTGPETQYF. The CDR3 DNA follows: TGTGCCATCAGTGCCCAAACAGGGCCGGAGACCCAGTACTTC.

This sequence joins TRBV7-3 and TRBJ2-2; possibly TRBD1 for D (6 bases). The germline gives CDR1 SGHTA, CDR2 FQGTGA. Trimming shortened V by 1 base and J by 13 bases, and 13 bases separated the two germline ends. CDR3 length equals 13 residues. CDR3 nucleotides: TGTGCCAGCAGCTTAAGGATGGACAGCAGGCTGTTTTTT. This translates into CASSLRMDSRLFF.

V is TRBV28 and J is TRBJ2-7, with TRBD1 matching 7 bases. After removal of 4 bases from V and 0 bases from J, the junction contained 9 bases not matched to a gene. This CDR3 has 16 amino acids. CDR1 and CDR2 from the germline V gene are MDHEN and SYDVKM. CDR3 sequence (DNA): TGTGCCAGCAGTTCTACGGGACAGCCAAGCTCCTACGAGCAGTACTTC. It encodes CASSSTGQPSSYEQYF.

The chain couples TRBV10-3 to TRBJ1-2; D gene ambiguous. The V gene's germline CDR1 is ENHRY and CDR2 SYGVKD. This CDR3 is built from 12 residues. Trimming shortened V by 3 bases and J by 3 bases, and 5 bases separated the two germline ends. As DNA, the CDR3 is TGTGCCATCAGTGACACACACTATGGCTACACCTTC. This translates into CAISDTHYGYTF.

V usage is TRBV5-1 and J usage is TRBJ2-7, with TRBD1 matching over 7 bases. V trimming: 4 bases; J trimming: 5 bases; junction bases outside the gene matches: 6. There are 13 residues in the CDR3. The germline V gene encodes CDR1 SGHRS and CDR2 YFSETQ. The CDR3 loop is CASSAQTGNEQYF. In DNA, the CDR3 is TGCGCCAGCAGCGCCCAGACAGGGAACGAGCAGTACTTC.

The chain joins TRBV30 to TRBJ2-6; weak D call: TRBD1 (6 bases). In germline, CDR1 is GTSNPN, CDR2 SVGIG (reference sequence). Trimming took off 6 bases at V and 0 bases at J, with 9 bases between the two ends. This CDR3 is 14 amino acids long. In nucleotides, the CDR3 is TGTGCCTGTACAGGGATCTCTGGGGCCAACGTCCTGACTTTC. Its translation: CACTGISGANVLTF.

This sequence joins TRBV9 and TRBJ2-7; a weak D match, TRBD1 (6 bases). V was pared by 4 bases and J by 3 bases, with 17 bases between. The CDR3 consists of 15 residues. The germline V gene has CDR1 SGDLS and CDR2 YYNGEE. The CDR3 sequence: CASSSDLDSFYEQYF. The CDR3 DNA follows: TGTGCCAGCAGCAGCGACCTGGACAGCTTCTACGAGCAGTACTTC.

The chain joins TRBV14 to TRBJ2-7; D perhaps matches TRBD1 (6 bases). The CDR3 loop spans 15 amino acids. The germline gives CDR1 SGHDN, CDR2 FVKESK. V dropped 1 base and J dropped 4 bases, with 14 bases sitting between them. Here the CDR3 DNA reads TGTGCCAGCAGCCAAGTAGGGGGTTCCCATTACGAGCAGTACTTC. It translates to CASSQVGGSHYEQYF.

CDR3 DNA: TGTGCCAGCAGCAACAGGAGTACTGAAGCTTTCTTT. It codes for CASSNRSTEAFF. This chain links TRBV7-8 with TRBJ1-1; maybe TRBD1 (5 bases). The CDR3 is 12 amino acids. Germline assignment: CDR1 SGHVS and CDR2 FQNEAQ. V was trimmed by 5 bases and J by 5 bases, leaving 9 bases between them.

The chain links TRBV27 to TRBJ1-6, with D unresolved. Looked up from germline, CDR1 is MNHEY and CDR2 is SMNVEV (reference sequence). The CDR3 totals 16 residues. Trimming cost V 1 base and J 4 bases, with 11 bases left between them. The CDR3 region is CASSLFRQEYNSPLHF. In nucleotides, the CDR3 is TGTGCCAGCAGTTTATTTCGGCAGGAATATAATTCACCCCTCCACTTT.

Comments on this clone: The sample has other DNA sequences that encode this CDR3 too. This chain links TRBV7-3 with TRBJ2-3; 9 bases are a match to TRBD2. Trimming took 2 bases from V and 0 from J; bases not matched to a gene: 0. The V gene's germline CDR1 is SGHTA and CDR2 FQGTGA. The CDR3 spans 15 residues. The CDR3 DNA reads TGTGCCAGCAGCTTAGCGGGAGGGAGCACAGATACGCAGTATTTT. Amino acids: CASSLAGGSTDTQYF. The variable domain in full, with the rest retrieved from reference TRBV7-3 and TRBJ2-3, is GAGVSQTPSNKVTEKGKYVELRCDPISGHTALYWYRQSLGQGPEFLIYFQGTGAADDSGLPNDRFFAVRPEGSVSTLKIQRTERGDSAVYLCASSLAGGSTDTQYFGPGTRLTVL.

The V call is TRBV5-1, the J call TRBJ2-5, with TRBD1 matching 8 bases. V lost 1 base and J lost 2; bases outside the gene matches: 13. The CDR3 runs 18 residues. In germline, CDR1 is SGHRS, CDR2 YFSETQ. CDR3 DNA sequence: TGCGCCAGCAGCTTGAACAATTTAGACAGGGGACTTCAAGAGACCCAGTACTTC. Encoded protein: CASSLNNLDRGLQETQYF.

This clone was picked up one time. V is TRBV20-1 and J is TRBJ2-1, with D maybe TRBD2 (5 bases). V lost 3 bases and J 4 bases, leaving 7 bases between the germline ends. CDR1 is DFQATT, CDR2 SNEGSKA, per germline (reference sequence). This CDR3 contains 12 residues. CDR3 nucleotides: TGCAGTGCTAGTGGACTTTACAATGAGCAGTTCTTC. Protein: CSASGLYNEQFF.

CDR3 sequence (DNA): TGCGCCAGCGGGGCCGGGACAGGGGTTGGCGAAAAACTGTTTTTT. Translated: CASGAGTGVGEKLFF. J is TRBJ1-4 and V is TRBV5-1, with 10 bases matching TRBD1. Germline V gene data show CDR1 as SGHRS and CDR2 as YFSETQ. The ends lost 7 bases at V and 8 bases at J; junction bases unmatched: 11. The CDR3 runs 15 residues.

The genes are TRBV27 and TRBJ2-1; tentatively, D is TRBD2 (7 bases). The CDR3 runs 19 residues. V lost 0 bases and J lost 6, with 24 bases in between. The germline CDR1 and CDR2 sequences are MNHEY and SMNVEV (reference sequence). This CDR3 reads CASSLSHPPGPGGSNEQFF. The CDR3 region has the DNA TGTGCCAGCAGTTTATCCCATCCCCCGGGGCCGGGGGGCTCCAATGAGCAGTTCTTC.

This chain links TRBV19 with TRBJ2-1, with a weak D call TRBD2 (5 bases). CDR3 length: 17 amino acids. The germline gives CDR1 LNHDA, CDR2 SQIVND (reference sequence). V lost 3 bases to trimming and J lost 5 bases, with 20 bases between them. CDR3 loop: CASSMAGLNRYDNEQFF. The CDR3 nucleotides read TGTGCCAGTAGTATGGCCGGACTCAACAGATACGACAATGAGCAGTTCTTC.

The V call is TRBV21-1, the J call TRBJ1-5; the D call of TRBD1 is as the table states it, not checked on the DNA. TRBV21-1 is labeled a pseudogene. The length of the CDR3 is 18 residues. CDR3: CASSTRTGLPLWGQPQHF. CDR3 nucleotides: TGTGCCAGCAGCACACGGACAGGACTCCCCCTCTGGGGTCAGCCCCAGCATTTT.